The source of this T cell receptor beta chain is a study of shared clonotypes between healthy human individuals. General study findings and limits: Represented diversity (both genetic and exposure-history) was limited by the small number of donors. Collection of samples was limited to blood; tissue repertoires likely differ.

The CDR3 is made up of 13 amino acids. V trimming: 6 bases; J trimming: 6 bases; junction bases outside the gene matches: 6. Looked up from germline, CDR1 is MNHEY and CDR2 is SVGAGI. Clones were read by immunoSEQ multiplex PCR, and TCRdb kept only the in-frame ones, dropping some. The sample has about 490,000 clones; 65% to 80% are singletons. HIV-negative, healthy adults without recent acute infections or vaccinations were the donors. Genomic DNA for unsorted samples was obtained from tens of millions of PBMCs. Concerning this clone itself: What it recognizes is unknown.

The clonotype originates from a woman aged 40 to 50 in good health. Some clones in this sample may be carry-over from other donors' samples. Sequencing was done on a sample of PBMCs. The chain employs TRBV6-5 and TRBJ1-1, with 8 bases lining up with TRBD1. The CDR3 reads CASSTTGVAEAFF. Here the CDR3 DNA reads TGTGCCAGCAGCACGACAGGGGTCGCTGAAGCTTTCTTT.